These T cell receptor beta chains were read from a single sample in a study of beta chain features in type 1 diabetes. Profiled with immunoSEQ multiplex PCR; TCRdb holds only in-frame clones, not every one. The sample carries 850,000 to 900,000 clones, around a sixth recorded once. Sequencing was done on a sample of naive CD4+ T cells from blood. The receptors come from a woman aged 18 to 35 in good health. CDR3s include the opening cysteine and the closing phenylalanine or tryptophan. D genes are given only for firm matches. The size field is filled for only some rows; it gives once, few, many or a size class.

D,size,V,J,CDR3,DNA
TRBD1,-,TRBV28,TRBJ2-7,CASTSEGQGAYEQYF,TGTGCCAGCACCTCAGAGGGACAGGGGGCCTACGAGCAGTACTTC
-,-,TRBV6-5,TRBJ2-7,CASSYSMDNYYEQYF,TGTGCCAGCAGTTACTCGATGGACAACTACTACGAGCAGTACTTC
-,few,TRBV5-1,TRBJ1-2,CASRDNEYGYTF,TGCGCCAGCAGGGACAACGAGTATGGCTACACCTTC
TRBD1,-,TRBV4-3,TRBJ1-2,CASSQDRTGTGGYTF,TGCGCCAGCAGCCAAGACAGGACAGGGACGGGCGGCTACACCTTC
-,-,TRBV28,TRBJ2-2,CASRRGVGGELFF,TGTGCCAGCCGCCGGGGAGTTGGCGGGGAGCTGTTTTTT
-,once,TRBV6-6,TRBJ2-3,CAIRSIGATDTQYF,TGTGCCATCAGGTCGATTGGGGCCACAGATACGCAGTATTTT
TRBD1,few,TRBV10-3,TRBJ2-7,CATADRDYEQYF,TGTGCCACCGCGGACAGGGACTACGAGCAGTACTTC
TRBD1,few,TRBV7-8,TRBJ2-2,CASSPRQGWDTGELFF,TGTGCCAGCAGCCCAAGACAGGGTTGGGACACCGGGGAGCTGTTTTTT
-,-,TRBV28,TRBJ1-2,CASSHTAVTF,TGTGCCAGCAGTCATACGGCGGTCACCTTC
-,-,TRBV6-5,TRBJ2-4,CASSSGLAKNIQYF,TGTGCCAGCAGCTCTGGACTAGCCAAAAACATTCAGTACTTC
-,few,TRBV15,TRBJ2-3,CATSRPTTGTDTQYF,TGTGCCACCAGCAGACCCACCACGGGCACAGATACGCAGTATTTT
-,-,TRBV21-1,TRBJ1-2,CASSKAVGGTRRVDNYGYTF,TGTGCCAGCAGCAAAGCTGTTGGAGGGACCCGCCGAGTCGATAACTATGGCTACACCTTC
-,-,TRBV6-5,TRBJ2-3,CASIGTSTDTQYF,TGTGCCAGCATCGGGACTAGCACAGATACGCAGTATTTT
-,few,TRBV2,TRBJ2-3,CASSVSRPNTDTQYF,TGTGCCAGCAGTGTCTCTAGGCCGAACACAGATACGCAGTATTTT
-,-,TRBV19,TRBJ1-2,CASSPTLNYGYTF,TGTGCCAGTAGTCCGACACTTAACTATGGCTACACCTTC
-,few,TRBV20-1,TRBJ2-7,CSARRGHEQYF,TGCAGTGCTAGACGGGGCCACGAGCAGTACTTC
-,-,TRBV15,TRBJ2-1,CATSRGTEYNEQFF,TGTGCCACCAGCAGAGGGACAGAATACAATGAGCAGTTCTTC
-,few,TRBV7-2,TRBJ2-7,CASSLVESYEQYF,TGTGCCAGCAGCTTAGTCGAGTCTTACGAGCAGTACTTC
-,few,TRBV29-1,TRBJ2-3,CSVDKSTDTQYF,TGCAGCGTTGATAAGTCAACAGATACGCAGTATTTT
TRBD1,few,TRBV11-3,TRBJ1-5,CASSGGGTGRDQPQHF,TGTGCCAGCAGCGGTGGCGGGACAGGGCGTGATCAGCCCCAGCATTTT
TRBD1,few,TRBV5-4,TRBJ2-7,CASSRGGPGQGAYEQYF,TGTGCCAGCAGCCGGGGTGGGCCGGGACAGGGGGCATACGAGCAGTACTTC
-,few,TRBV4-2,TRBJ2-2,CASSQEGVQGAGELFF,TGTGCCAGCAGCCAAGAAGGAGTTCAAGGGGCCGGGGAGCTGTTTTTT
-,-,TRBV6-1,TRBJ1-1,CASSARVLGEAFF,TGTGCCAGCAGTGCCCGGGTCCTGGGTGAAGCTTTCTTT
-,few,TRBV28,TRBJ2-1,CASSLSVQPGRNEQFF,TGTGCCAGCAGTTTATCAGTCCAGCCGGGGCGCAATGAGCAGTTCTTC
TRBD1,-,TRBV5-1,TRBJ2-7,CASSPGTGGYEQYF,TGCGCCAGCAGCCCCGGGACAGGGGGCTACGAGCAGTACTTC
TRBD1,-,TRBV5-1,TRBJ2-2,CASSLDRGPGELFF,TGCGCCAGCAGCTTAGACAGGGGTCCCGGGGAGCTGTTTTTT
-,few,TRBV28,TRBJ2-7,CASSSLAVSYEQYF,TGTGCCAGCAGTTCACTAGCTGTAAGCTACGAGCAGTACTTC
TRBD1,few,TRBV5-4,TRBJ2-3,CASSLQGAGTDTQYF,TGTGCCAGCAGCTTGCAGGGGGCAGGCACAGATACGCAGTATTTT
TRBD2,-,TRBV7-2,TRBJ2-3,CASSSGGAGGPGDTQYF,TGTGCCAGCAGCTCTGGCGGGGCGGGAGGGCCCGGAGATACGCAGTATTTT
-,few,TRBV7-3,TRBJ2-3,CASSEGGSTDTQYF,TGTGCCAGCAGCGAAGGTGGAAGCACAGATACGCAGTATTTT
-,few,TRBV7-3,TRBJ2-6,CASKLSGANVLTF,TGTGCCAGCAAGCTCTCTGGGGCCAACGTCCTGACTTTC
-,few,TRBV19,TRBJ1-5,CASSETGLGQPQHF,TGTGCCAGTAGTGAAACAGGGTTGGGTCAGCCCCAGCATTTT
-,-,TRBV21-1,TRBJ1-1,CASSHHRDSYRDTEAFF,TGTGCCAGCAGCCACCACCGGGACTCCTACAGGGACACTGAAGCTTTCTTT
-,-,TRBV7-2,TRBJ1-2,CASSPGRGNYGYTF,TGTGCCAGCAGCCCGGGACGGGGGAACTATGGCTACACCTTC
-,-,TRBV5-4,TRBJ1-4,CASSLTGAIGEKLFF,TGTGCCAGCAGCTTAACGGGGGCTATAGGGGAAAAACTGTTTTTT
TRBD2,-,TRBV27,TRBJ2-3,CASSSRGADTQYF,TGTGCCAGCAGTTCCCGGGGGGCAGATACGCAGTATTTT
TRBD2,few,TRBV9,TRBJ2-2,CASSPRGVTSGNSNTGELFF,TGTGCCAGCAGCCCACGAGGGGTGACTAGCGGAAACTCGAACACCGGGGAGCTGTTTTTT
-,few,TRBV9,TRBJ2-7,CASAKGAGDGEQYF,TGTGCCAGCGCGAAGGGGGCGGGAGACGGTGAGCAGTACTTC
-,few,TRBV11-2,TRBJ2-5,CASSTDQETQYF,TGTGCCAGCAGCACCGACCAAGAGACCCAGTACTTC
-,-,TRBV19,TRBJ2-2,CASSIVAGELFF,TGTGCCAGTAGTATAGTTGCCGGGGAGCTGTTTTTT
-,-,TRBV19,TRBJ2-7,CASSRQGFHEQYF,TGTGCCAGTAGCCGCCAGGGATTCCACGAGCAGTACTTC
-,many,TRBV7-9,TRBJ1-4,CASSFGEKLFF,TGTGCCAGCAGCTTCGGTGAAAAACTGTTTTTT
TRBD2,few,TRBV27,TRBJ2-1,CASSPLLISGRARNEQFF,TGTGCCAGCAGTCCCCTACTGATTAGCGGGAGGGCAAGGAATGAGCAGTTCTTC
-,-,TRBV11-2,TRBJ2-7,CASSLVDSRASDEQYF,TGTGCCAGCAGCTTAGTGGACAGCCGAGCGTCCGACGAGCAGTACTTC
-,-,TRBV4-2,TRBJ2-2,CASSLHPGDLGELFF,TGTGCCAGCAGCCTACACCCAGGGGATCTCGGGGAGCTGTTTTTT
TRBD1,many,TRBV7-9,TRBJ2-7,CASSLENGQAYEQYF,TGTGCCAGCAGCTTAGAGAACGGACAGGCCTACGAGCAGTACTTC
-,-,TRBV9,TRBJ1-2,CASSVEGGGIYGYTF,TGTGCCAGCAGCGTAGAGGGTGGTGGTATCTATGGCTACACCTTC
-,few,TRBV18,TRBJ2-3,CASSPQGSDTQYF,TGTGCCAGCTCACCCCAGGGGTCAGATACGCAGTATTTT
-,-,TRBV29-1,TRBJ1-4,CSVREPRQKLFF,TGCAGCGTTCGGGAGCCCCGTCAAAAACTGTTTTTT
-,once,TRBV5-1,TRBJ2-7,CASSLEGASSYEQYF,TGCGCCAGCAGCTTGGAAGGGGCTAGCTCCTACGAGCAGTACTTC
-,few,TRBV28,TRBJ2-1,CASRLVSYNEQFF,TGTGCCAGCCGACTAGTATCCTACAATGAGCAGTTCTTC
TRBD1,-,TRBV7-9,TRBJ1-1,CASSLGTGNPEAFF,TGTGCCAGCAGCTTAGGGACAGGGAATCCTGAAGCTTTCTTT
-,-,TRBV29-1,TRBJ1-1,CSVDRGATGEAFF,TGCAGCGTTGACAGGGGAGCAACAGGTGAAGCTTTCTTT
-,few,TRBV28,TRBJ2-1,CASRSGTASFYNEQFF,TGTGCCAGCAGGTCCGGGACCGCAAGCTTCTACAATGAGCAGTTCTTC
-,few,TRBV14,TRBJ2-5,CASSQLKRANQETQYF,TGTGCCAGCAGCCAATTAAAGCGGGCGAACCAAGAGACCCAGTACTTC
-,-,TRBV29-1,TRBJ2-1,CSVEGGLYSSYNEQFF,TGCAGCGTTGAAGGAGGGTTGTATAGCTCCTACAATGAGCAGTTCTTC
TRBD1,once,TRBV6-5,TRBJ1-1,CASSPTGGPTEAFF,TGTGCCAGCAGCCCAACAGGGGGCCCCACTGAAGCTTTCTTT
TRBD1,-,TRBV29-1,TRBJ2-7,CSVLRTGGDEQYF,TGCAGCGTTCTCAGGACAGGGGGCGACGAGCAGTACTTC
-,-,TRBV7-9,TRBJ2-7,CASSLAGLNYEQYF,TGTGCCAGCAGCTTAGCGGGCCTAAACTACGAGCAGTACTTC